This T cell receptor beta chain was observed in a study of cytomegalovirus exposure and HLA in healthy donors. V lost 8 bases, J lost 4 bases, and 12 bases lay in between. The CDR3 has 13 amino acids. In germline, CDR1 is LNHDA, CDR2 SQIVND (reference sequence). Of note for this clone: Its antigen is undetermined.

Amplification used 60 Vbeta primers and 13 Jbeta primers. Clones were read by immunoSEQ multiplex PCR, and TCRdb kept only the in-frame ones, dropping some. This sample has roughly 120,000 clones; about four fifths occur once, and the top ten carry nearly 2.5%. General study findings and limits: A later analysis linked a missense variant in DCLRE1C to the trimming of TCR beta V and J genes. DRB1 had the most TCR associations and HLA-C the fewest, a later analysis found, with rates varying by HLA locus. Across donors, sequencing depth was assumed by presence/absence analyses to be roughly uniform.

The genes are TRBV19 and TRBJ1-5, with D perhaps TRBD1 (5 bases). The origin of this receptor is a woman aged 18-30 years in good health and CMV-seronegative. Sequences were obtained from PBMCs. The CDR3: CASGGALNQPQHF. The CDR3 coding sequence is TGTGCCAGTGGAGGGGCGCTTAATCAGCCCCAGCATTTT.